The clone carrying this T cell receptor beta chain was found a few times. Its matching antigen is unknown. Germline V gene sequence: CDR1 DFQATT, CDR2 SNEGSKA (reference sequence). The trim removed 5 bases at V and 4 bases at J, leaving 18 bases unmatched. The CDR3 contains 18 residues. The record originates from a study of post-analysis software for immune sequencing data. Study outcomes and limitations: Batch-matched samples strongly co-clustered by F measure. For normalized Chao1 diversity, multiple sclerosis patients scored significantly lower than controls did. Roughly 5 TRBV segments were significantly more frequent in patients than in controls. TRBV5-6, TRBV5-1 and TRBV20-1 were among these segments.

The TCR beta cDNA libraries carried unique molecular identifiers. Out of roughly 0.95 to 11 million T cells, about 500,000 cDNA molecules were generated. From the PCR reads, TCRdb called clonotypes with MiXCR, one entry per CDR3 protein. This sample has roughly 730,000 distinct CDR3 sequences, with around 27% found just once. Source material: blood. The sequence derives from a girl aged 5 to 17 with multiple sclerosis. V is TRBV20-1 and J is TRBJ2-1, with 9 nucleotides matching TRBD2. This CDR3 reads CSAPLRPQAGGLYNEQFF. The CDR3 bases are TGCAGTGCTCCACTACGCCCGCAGGCGGGGGGGCTTTACAATGAGCAGTTCTTC.